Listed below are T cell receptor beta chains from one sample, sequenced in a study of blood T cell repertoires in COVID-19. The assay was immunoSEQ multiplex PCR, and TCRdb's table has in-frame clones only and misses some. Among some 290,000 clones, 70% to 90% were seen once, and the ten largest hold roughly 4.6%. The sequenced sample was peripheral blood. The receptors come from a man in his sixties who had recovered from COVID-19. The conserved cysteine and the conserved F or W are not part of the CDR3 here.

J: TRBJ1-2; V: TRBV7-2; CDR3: ASSRTSGTIPDYT
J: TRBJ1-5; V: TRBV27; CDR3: ASSLLPRINQPQH
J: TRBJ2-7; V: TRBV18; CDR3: ASSPWGAEQY
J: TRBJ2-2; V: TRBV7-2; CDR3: ASSLQAGRGTGELF
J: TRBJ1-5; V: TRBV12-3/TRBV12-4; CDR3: ASRPTGNQAQH
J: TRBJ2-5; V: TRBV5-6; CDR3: ASSPMVSSGGRMETQY
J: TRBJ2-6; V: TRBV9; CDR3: ASSPGVSGANVLT
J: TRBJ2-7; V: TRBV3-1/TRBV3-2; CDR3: ASSQTAGVYEQY
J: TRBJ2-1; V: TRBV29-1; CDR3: SVVGGSAEGYNEQF
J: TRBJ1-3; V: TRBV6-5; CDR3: ASTRQGNSGNTIY
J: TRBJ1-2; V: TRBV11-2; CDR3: ASSLRGSGSYGYT